Listed below are T cell receptor beta chains from one sample, sequenced in a study of a mutant IDH1 vaccine in newly diagnosed glioma. These receptors have no identified antigens. TCRdb keeps only in-frame clones here, not all; method: immunoSEQ multiplex PCR. The data contain about 44,000 clones, roughly 90% of them seen just once; the ten biggest clones take up 3% to 4.5%. Source: PBMCs, taken from a glioma patient whose treatment included an IDH1 peptide vaccine. The origin of the receptors is a man between 45 and 60 years old with glioma. Both conserved end residues are part of each CDR3. The D gene is left open where the match is weak. Clone size is not always given. Where it is, it says once, few, many or a class for expanded clones.

>12|.|.|TRBJ1-1|TRBV2
TGTGCCAGCAGTCCAGGGGACACTGAAGCTTTCTTT
CASSPGDTEAFF
>15|.|.|TRBJ1-2|TRBV14
TGTGCCAGCAGCCAAGAAGGCAGGGTCAACTATGGCTACACCTTC
CASSQEGRVNYGYTF
>15|.|TRBD2|TRBJ2-1|TRBV19
TGTGCCAGTAGTATAAAAGCGGGAGCCCCCAATGAGCAGTTCTTC
CASSIKAGAPNEQFF
>14|.|.|TRBJ2-1|TRBV5-4
TGTGCCAGCAGCTTGGGACTAGTTGGCAATGAGCAGTTCTTC
CASSLGLVGNEQFF
>15|.|.|TRBJ2-4|TRBV19
TGTGCCAGTAGTGTTTCGGAACTAGCCAAAAACATTCAGTACTTC
CASSVSELAKNIQYF
>15|.|.|TRBJ2-7|TRBV6-1
TGTGCCAGCAGTGAAGCTTCTAACAGGGTCCACGAGCAGTACTTC
CASSEASNRVHEQYF
>16|.|TRBD2|TRBJ2-1|TRBV9
TGTGCCAGCAGCGTAGTAAGCGGGAGTGAATCTCATGAGCAGTTCTTC
CASSVVSGSESHEQFF
>15|.|.|TRBJ1-2|TRBV6-6
TGTGCCAGCAGTTACAGGGACCTACGAGGCTATGGCTACACCTTC
CASSYRDLRGYGYTF
>16|.|.|TRBJ2-3|TRBV7-2
TGTGCCAGCAGCCCACGAACCGCAATGATTTCAGATACGCAGTATTTT
CASSPRTAMISDTQYF
>15|.|.|TRBJ1-3|TRBV5-4
TGTGCCAGCAGCGGGCAAGACAGTTTTGGAAACACCATATATTTT
CASSGQDSFGNTIYF
>16|.|.|TRBJ2-7|TRBV13
TGTGCCAGCAGCCCCAAGAGTCGGGGGTCCGCCTACGAGCAGTACTTC
CASSPKSRGSAYEQYF
>13|.|.|TRBJ2-1|TRBV7-8
TGTGCCAGCAGCTTAGGAGGGGGAGAGGGTTTGTTCTTC
CASSLGGGEGLFF
>15|.|TRBD2|TRBJ2-3|TRBV7-8
TGTGCCAGCAGCTTCTTAGCGGGCGGGAGAGATACGCAGTATTTT
CASSFLAGGRDTQYF
>16|.|.|TRBJ2-7|TRBV14
TGTGCCAGCAGCCCACCCGGGACATTTACCCCCTACGAGCAGTACTTC
CASSPPGTFTPYEQYF
>14|.|.|TRBJ2-7|TRBV2
TGTGCCAGCAGTGGTCCTAGCGTTGTCAGCGAGCAGTACTTC
CASSGPSVVSEQYF
>14|.|.|TRBJ1-2|TRBV7-2
TGTGCCAGCAGCTTAGTACAGGGTCTGGATGGCTACACCTTC
CASSLVQGLDGYTF
>14|.|TRBD1|TRBJ1-1|TRBV30
TGTGCCTGGAGTGTACGGGGACAGGGGGCCGTAGCTTTCTTT
CAWSVRGQGAVAFF
>16|.|.|TRBJ1-5|TRBV15
TGTGCCACCAGTTGGGGGCCGCCAACCAGCAATCAGCCCCAGCATTTT
CATSWGPPTSNQPQHF
>15|.|.|TRBJ2-7|TRBV15
TGTGCCACCAGCAGGGCTCGGGGTCAGAAGTACGAGCAGTACTTC
CATSRARGQKYEQYF
>13|.|.|TRBJ2-2|TRBV2
TGTGCCAGCAATCTGGGAGACACCGGGGAGCTGTTTTTT
CASNLGDTGELFF
>13|.|.|TRBJ2-1|TRBV7-6
TGTGCCAGCACTCAGGGGACCTACAATGAGCAGTTCTTC
CASTQGTYNEQFF
>14|.|.|TRBJ2-1|TRBV6-5
TGTGCCAGCAGTTACACCCAGCTTGAGAATGAGCAGTTCTTC
CASSYTQLENEQFF
>16|.|TRBD1|TRBJ1-4|TRBV28
TGTGCCAGCAGTGAGGGTAGACAGGGAACTAATGAAAAACTGTTTTTT
CASSEGRQGTNEKLFF
>16|.|.|TRBJ2-3|TRBV27
TGTGCCAGCAGTTTCGTGGCAGAATCCTATCCAGATACGCAGTATTTT
CASSFVAESYPDTQYF
>14|.|.|TRBJ1-5|TRBV28
TGTGCCAGCAGTCTCCCGACAGTCAATCAGCCCCAGCATTTT
CASSLPTVNQPQHF
>15|.|TRBD1|TRBJ2-2|TRBV2
TGTGCCAGCAGACCCCCAGGGGGCGACACCGGGGAGCTGTTTTTT
CASRPPGGDTGELFF
>19|once|TRBD1|TRBJ1-4|TRBV5-6
TGTGCCAGCAGCTTGAATGTGGGACAGGGCCCACTCGGTTACGAAAAACTGTTTTTT
CASSLNVGQGPLGYEKLFF
>14|.|TRBD1|TRBJ1-5|TRBV6-6
TGTGCCAGCAGTCTCACAGGGGGCAATCAGCCCCAGCATTTT
CASSLTGGNQPQHF
>12|.|.|TRBJ1-4|TRBV30
TGTGCCTGGAGCGGGCCGGGGGAAAAACTGTTTTTT
CAWSGPGEKLFF
>14|.|TRBD1|TRBJ2-7|TRBV30
TGTGCCTGGGAAGGGACAGGGGGTCGCTACGAGCAGTACTTC
CAWEGTGGRYEQYF
>16|.|TRBD2|TRBJ2-1|TRBV29-1
TGCAGCGTGGTCGGGGGAAGCGGGATGACCTACAATGAGCAGTTCTTC
CSVVGGSGMTYNEQFF
>13|.|.|TRBJ1-1|TRBV6-1
TGTGCCAGCAGTGTAGGGCCTTGGACTGAAGCTTTCTTT
CASSVGPWTEAFF
>16|once|TRBD2|TRBJ2-1|TRBV10-3
TGTGCCATCAGTGAACGACTAGCGGGAGGAGGGGATGAGCAGTTCTTC
CAISERLAGGGDEQFF
>14|.|.|TRBJ1-1|TRBV6-1
TGTGCCAGCAGCACCACACAGGGAAGGACTGAAGCTTTCTTT
CASSTTQGRTEAFF
>14|.|.|TRBJ2-7|TRBV2
TGTGCCAGCAGTGACGGTCAGAGCTCCTACGAGCAGTACTTC
CASSDGQSSYEQYF
>13|.|.|TRBJ1-1|TRBV28
TGTGCCAGCACCGGCAGGGCTGTCACTGAAGCTTTCTTT
CASTGRAVTEAFF
>12|.|.|TRBJ1-2|TRBV10-2
TGCGCCAGCTCTAAGGACGACTATGGCTACACCTTC
CASSKDDYGYTF
>14|.|TRBD2|TRBJ2-1|TRBV6-5
TGTGCCAGCGCCGGGACTAGCGGATCCAATGAGCAGTTCTTC
CASAGTSGSNEQFF
>18|.|TRBD1|TRBJ2-3|TRBV14
TGTGCCAGCAGCCAAGTGGGGCCCGAGACAGGGGTCCCAGATACGCAGTATTTT
CASSQVGPETGVPDTQYF
>12|.|.|TRBJ2-1|TRBV5-6
TGTGCCAGCAGCTTAGACACAGGTTGGCAGTTCTTC
CASSLDTGWQFF
>15|.|.|TRBJ2-5|TRBV10-2
TGCGCCAGCAGTGAGTCTTCGTCCCCGTTGGAGACCCAGTACTTC
CASSESSSPLETQYF
>14|few|.|TRBJ1-1|TRBV5-4
TGTGCCAGCAGCTTGGCCCGGGCGAACACTGAAGCTTTCTTT
CASSLARANTEAFF
>16|.|.|TRBJ2-3|TRBV5-1
TGCGCCAGCAGCTCGACGAGCGGCTCTAGCACAGATACGCAGTATTTT
CASSSTSGSSTDTQYF
>13|few|.|TRBJ1-1|TRBV5-1
TGCGCCAGCAGCAGGGACGTTGACACTGAAGCTTTCTTT
CASSRDVDTEAFF
>14|once|TRBD1|TRBJ1-1|TRBV6-6
TGTGCCAGCAGTTACGAGACAGGGTCCGGTGAAGCTTTCTTT
CASSYETGSGEAFF
>13|.|TRBD1|TRBJ2-7|TRBV10-1
TGCGCCAGCAGCCTCGGGACAGGATACGAGCAGTACTTC
CASSLGTGYEQYF
>19|few|TRBD2|TRBJ2-4|TRBV7-9
TGTGCCAGCAGCTTAGGACTAGCGGGAGGCGATCGCCTAAAAAACATTCAGTACTTC
CASSLGLAGGDRLKNIQYF
>15|.|TRBD2|TRBJ2-1|TRBV19
TGTGCCAGTAGTATCGGGACTAGGGTTTTTGGTGAGCAGTTCTTC
CASSIGTRVFGEQFF
>13|once|.|TRBJ2-5|TRBV2
TGTGCCAGCGGGAAGGGACTTCAAGAGACCCAGTACTTC
CASGKGLQETQYF
>16|.|TRBD2|TRBJ2-5|TRBV9
TGTGCCAGCAGCATGAGCCCCCTAGCGGGGCAAGAGACCCAGTACTTC
CASSMSPLAGQETQYF
>13|once|.|TRBJ1-2|TRBV15
TGTGCCACCAGCAGAGACGGGAACTATGGCTACACCTTC
CATSRDGNYGYTF
>15|.|.|TRBJ1-5|TRBV19
TGTGCCAGTAGTATCGGAAGGCAATTGGGACAGCCCCAGCATTTT
CASSIGRQLGQPQHF